The source of this TCR beta chain is a study of blood T cell repertoires in COVID-19. Study as a whole: PBMCs, B-cell-depleted T cells, or T cells provided the cDNA or gDNA that made up the material.

The V gene lost 5 bases and the J gene lost 2 bases, with 17 bases spanning the gap. The germline CDR1 and CDR2 sequences are MNHNY and SVGAGI (reference sequence). CDR3 length: 16 amino acids. Clones were read by immunoSEQ multiplex PCR, and TCRdb kept only the in-frame ones, dropping some. The sample lists about 400,000 clones; around 86% were seen once. This TCR was recovered from a human donor in a cohort sampled during active COVID-19. The rearrangement links TRBV6-6 to TRBJ2-3; possibly TRBD2 for D (5 bases). Material: peripheral blood. The DNA for the CDR3 is TGTGCCAGCAGTCTCCAGGTAGCGATTGCCACAGATACGCAGTATTTT. Amino acid sequence: CASSLQVAIATDTQYF.